This T cell receptor (beta chain) was sequenced in a study of OX40 agonist ivuxolimab in advanced cancers. The V end lost 2 bases, the J end lost 7 bases, and 9 bases lay between the germline ends. Germline lookup yields CDR1 MNHNY and CDR2 SVGAGI (reference sequence). The CDR3 is 12 amino acids. Repertoires were generated with immunoSEQ multiplex PCR, while TCRdb's copy carries only in-frame clones and drops some. The sample carries tens of thousands of clones, about 87% recorded once. The chain couples TRBV6-6 to TRBJ2-7; D is possibly TRBD1 or TRBD2 (5 bases each). The sample here was CD4+ or CD8+ T cells sorted from blood, taken in a trial of the OX40 agonist ivuxolimab. This sequence was found in an adult with an advanced solid tumor such as melanoma, head and neck, liver or kidney cancer. The CDR3 protein is CASSYGTVEQYF. CDR3 nucleotides: TGTGCCAGCAGTTACGGGACGGTAGAGCAGTACTTC.